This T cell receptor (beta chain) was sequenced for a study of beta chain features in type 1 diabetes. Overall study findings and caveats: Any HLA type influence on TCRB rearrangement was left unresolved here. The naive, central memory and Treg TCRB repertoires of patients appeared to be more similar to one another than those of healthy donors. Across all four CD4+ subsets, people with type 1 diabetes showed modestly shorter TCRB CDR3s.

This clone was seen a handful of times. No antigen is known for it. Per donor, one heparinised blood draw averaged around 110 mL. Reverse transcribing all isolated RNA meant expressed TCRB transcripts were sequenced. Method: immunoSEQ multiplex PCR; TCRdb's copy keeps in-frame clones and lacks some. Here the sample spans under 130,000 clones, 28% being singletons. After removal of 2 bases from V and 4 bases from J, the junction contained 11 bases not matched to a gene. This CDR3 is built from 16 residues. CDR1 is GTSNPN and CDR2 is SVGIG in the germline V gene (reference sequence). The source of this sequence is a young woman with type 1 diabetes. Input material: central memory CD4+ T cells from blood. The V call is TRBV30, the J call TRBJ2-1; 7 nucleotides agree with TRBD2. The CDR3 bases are TGTGCCTGGAGTCTCTTGGGAAGCGGGGATTACAATGAGCAGTTCTTC. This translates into CAWSLLGSGDYNEQFF.